This TCR beta chain was identified in a study of graft-versus-host responses after intestinal transplantation. Trimming took 4 bases from V and 1 from J, leaving 10 bases between them. This CDR3 is built from 15 residues. Germline-derived CDR1 and CDR2 are SGHVS and FNYEAQ. About this clone: What it binds is unknown.

Sequenced by immunoSEQ multiplex PCR; TCRdb stores in-frame clones only, minus some. This sample carries about 120,000 clones, around 93% of them seen once, and the ten largest clones take 0.09% to 0.15%. Study results and limitations: Recipient marrow showed GvH clones, some seen first in ileum or blood.

This TCR came from a human donor who received an intestinal transplant. The source was unstimulated CD4+ T cells sorted from spleen or lymph node cells, collected before intestinal transplant. V and J are TRBV7-6 and TRBJ2-2, with D unclear. DNA for the CDR3: TGTGCCAGCAGCTACGACGGTTGGAACACCGGGGAGCTGTTTTTT. It specifies CASSYDGWNTGELFF. Combining the CDR3 with reference TRBV7-6 and TRBJ2-2 gives the whole variable domain GAGVSQSPRYKVTKRGQDVALRCDPISGHVSLYWYRQALGQGPEFLTYFNYEAQQDKSGLPNDRFSAERPEGSISTLTIQRTEQRDSAMYRCASSYDGWNTGELFFGEGSRLTVL.